The 25 T cell receptor beta chains below all came from one sample that was sequenced in a study of blood T cells in healthy people across ages. A sample-barcoded 5' primer and a J-beta primer mix were used in a second PCR of about 6 to 11 cycles. MiXCR, applied by TCRdb to the 5' RACE reads, yields one record per CDR3 protein. The sample lists about 1.6 million distinct CDR3 sequences, roughly 30% occurring once. Sample: blood. Receptors were obtained from a woman aged 25 to 39 in good health.

At least ten counts were recorded for this clonotype. CDR3 region: CASSQEGHREQYF. The CDR3 DNA follows: TGTGCCAGCAGCCAAGAGGGCCATCGGGAGCAGTACTTC. The V and J genes are TRBV4-2 and TRBJ2-7; D is uncertain. Germline lookup yields CDR1 LGHNA and CDR2 YNFKEQ. The germline V and J ends were trimmed by 0 bases and 7 bases, with 10 bases remaining between them. The CDR3 length is 13 residues.

This clonotype was observed a single time. The chain carries TRBV25-1 and TRBJ1-2; 7 bases map to TRBD1. The CDR3 spans 15 residues. Trimming removed 4 bases from V and 1 base from J; junction bases left unmatched: 6. Germline CDR1 MGHDK, CDR2 SYGVNS. The CDR3 bases are TGTGCCAGCAGTGGACAGGGAATTAGTAACTATGGCTACACCTTC. This codes for CASSGQGISNYGYTF.

A few counts support this clonotype. This chain links TRBV3-1 with TRBJ1-2, with a possible D match to TRBD1 (6 bases). CDR1 and CDR2 from the germline V gene are LGHDT and YNNKEL (reference sequence). The CDR3 spans 16 residues. V shed 2 bases and J shed 0 bases, with 13 bases lying between them. CDR3 sequence: CASSQQTQGPNYGYTF. The CDR3 bases are TGTGCCAGCAGCCAACAGACACAGGGTCCTAACTATGGCTACACCTTC.

In its sample, this clonotype was seen once. The chain combines TRBV9 with TRBJ2-7; D remains unclear. Per the germline V gene, CDR1 is SGDLS and CDR2 is YYNGEE. Trimming cost V 0 bases and J 0 bases, with 7 bases left between them. The CDR3 runs 14 residues. The CDR3 here is CASSVVSNSYEQYF. The CDR3 DNA reads as TGTGCCAGCAGCGTAGTTTCTAACTCCTACGAGCAGTACTTC.

A few counts support this clonotype. Because it lacks the conserved phenylalanine or tryptophan at the end, this CDR3 is likely a read error. In DNA form, the CDR3 reads TGTGCCAGCTCTCCAGGGAGGGAAACCTACGAGCAGTACCTC. As protein: CASSPGRETYEQYL. The chain uses TRBV6-5 and TRBJ2-7; TRBD2 agrees at 7 bases. The J segment lost 2 bases and the V segment lost 8 bases, leaving 9 bases of the junction unmatched. The germline CDR1 and CDR2 sequences are MNHEY and SVGAGI. The CDR3 totals 14 residues.

This clonotype has at least ten counts. The genes are TRBV7-9 and TRBJ2-5, with TRBD2 identical over 9 bases. With V trimmed by 2 bases and J by 4 bases, 11 bases remained unmatched. The V gene's germline CDR1 is SEHNR and CDR2 FQNEAQ (reference sequence). This CDR3 is 17 amino acids long. This CDR3 reads CASSLPQSSGVGETQYF. In nucleotides, the CDR3 is TGTGCCAGCAGCTTACCCCAATCTAGCGGGGTAGGAGAGACCCAGTACTTC.

This chain uses TRBV30 with TRBJ2-5, with unresolved D. V was trimmed by 6 bases and J by 3 bases, leaving 14 bases between them. Germline V gives CDR1 GTSNPN, CDR2 SVGIG (reference sequence). This CDR3 has 13 amino acids. For the CDR3, the DNA is TGTGCCTGCCAAGAGGAGATTGAAGAGACCCAGTACTTC. It codes for CACQEEIEETQYF.

This clonotype was detected once. A junction end diverges from the germline sequence, so it may reflect a read error. The chain carries TRBV13 and TRBJ1-3; no clear D. Germline assignment: CDR1 PRHDT and CDR2 FYEKMQ (reference sequence). The CDR3 sequence is 14 residues long. For the CDR3, the DNA is TGTGCCAACAGCTTTGGTCCTTCCGGAAACACCATATATTTT. Encoded protein: CANSFGPSGNTIYF.

This clonotype turned up a few times. This rearrangement joins TRBV3-1 to TRBJ1-2; D is undetermined. This CDR3 comprises 12 residues. V dropped 0 bases and J dropped 12 bases, with 11 bases sitting between them. Germline V gene sequence: CDR1 LGHDT, CDR2 YNNKEL (reference sequence). The CDR3 region is CASSQDSREHTF. The CDR3 bases are TGTGCCAGCAGCCAAGATTCGAGGGAACACACCTTC.

Note on this clonotype: Given a much more abundant clone one base away, this may be a read error. The CDR3 nucleotides are TGCAGCGGAAGGGACAGGGCAAAAGAGACCCAGTACTTC. Its protein product is CSGRDRAKETQYF. V and J are TRBV29-1 and TRBJ2-5; 9 nucleotides line up with TRBD1. V gave up 7 bases and J gave up 3 bases; unmatched junction bases: 6. The CDR3 covers 13 residues. CDR1 and CDR2 from the germline V gene are SQVTM and ANQGSEA.

This clonotype was observed a few times. The chain is built from TRBV7-8 and TRBJ2-7; 12 bases match TRBD2. CDR1 and CDR2 (germline): SGHVS, FQNEAQ. V shed 4 bases, J shed 0 bases, and the junction held 4 bases outside the gene matches. The CDR3 length is 16 residues. Here the CDR3 DNA reads TGTGCCAGCAGCTGGGGACTAGCGGGCCCCTCCTACGAGCAGTACTTC. Amino acids: CASSWGLAGPSYEQYF.

This clonotype was recorded many times. The gene calls are TRBV6-1 and TRBJ2-1; D is perhaps TRBD2 (5 bases). The CDR3 has 15 amino acids. V dropped 4 bases and J dropped 9 bases, with 19 bases sitting between them. Germline CDR1 MNHNS, CDR2 SASEGT. CDR3 DNA sequence: TGTGCCAGCAGTGTGCTCCGGGGTGGGCCCGTTGAGCAGTTCTTC. Protein sequence: CASSVLRGGPVEQFF.

CDR3: CASSRSGSKGYEQYF. CDR3 bases: TGTGCCAGCAGCCGTAGCGGGAGTAAAGGGTACGAGCAGTACTTC. V and J are TRBV13 and TRBJ2-5, with 9 bases lining up with TRBD2. The DNA end is a closer match to TRBJ2-7, so the J assignment may be wrong. The CDR3 extends over 15 amino acids. Germline V gene data show CDR1 as PRHDT and CDR2 as FYEKMQ (reference sequence).

This clonotype has just a few counts. The rearrangement joins TRBV4-1 to TRBJ1-4, with D possibly TRBD1 on 5 matching bases. With 4 bases removed from V and 5 bases from J, the gap between germline ends came to 11 bases. The CDR3 is 14 amino acids. Per germline, CDR1 MGHRA and CDR2 YSYEKL. The CDR3 loop is CASSPTKGNEKLFF. CDR3 bases: TGCGCCAGCAGCCCCACGAAGGGGAATGAAAAACTGTTTTTT.

The chain uses TRBV5-6 and TRBJ2-5; tentatively, D is TRBD1 or TRBD2 (5 bases each). Germline V gene lookup returns CDR1 SGHDT and CDR2 YYEEEE. With 4 bases removed from V and 1 base from J, the gap between germline ends came to 11 bases. This CDR3 contains 14 residues. This CDR3 reads CASSRAGTQETQYF. For the CDR3, the DNA is TGTGCCAGCAGCAGGGCAGGGACCCAAGAGACCCAGTACTTC.

This clonotype has a handful of counts. The V and J genes are TRBV15 and TRBJ2-1; 13 positions match TRBD2. V dropped 5 bases and J dropped 0; count of bases not matched to a gene: 4. Germline CDR1 is LNHNV and CDR2 is YYDKDF (reference sequence). The CDR3 has 17 amino acids. DNA of the CDR3: TGTGCCACCAGCCCCCGGACTAGCGGGAGCTCCTACAATGAGCAGTTCTTC. Translated: CATSPRTSGSSYNEQFF.

The chain employs TRBV27 and TRBJ2-7; D gene uncertain. The V and J ends lost 3 bases and 0 bases respectively, with 9 bases between them. There are 14 residues in the CDR3. Germline lookup yields CDR1 MNHEY and CDR2 SMNVEV (reference sequence). For the CDR3, the DNA is TGTGCCAGCAGTTTTAGCTCACCCTCCTACGAGCAGTACTTC. Amino acid sequence: CASSFSSPSYEQYF.

The chain links TRBV30 to TRBJ1-2; 7 bases line up with TRBD1. The CDR3 loop spans 15 amino acids. Trimming removed 2 bases from V and 5 bases from J; junction bases left unmatched: 11. Looked up from germline, CDR1 is GTSNPN and CDR2 is SVGIG (reference sequence). CDR3 protein: CAWSPIDREGYGYTF. CDR3 bases: TGTGCCTGGAGTCCAATTGACAGGGAGGGGTATGGCTACACCTTC. The full variable domain, with the rest looked up from reference TRBV30 and TRBJ1-2, is SQTIHQWPATLVQPVGSPLSLECTVEGTSNPNLYWYRQAAGRGLQLLFYSVGIGQISSEVPQNLSASRPQDRQFILSSKKLLLSDSGFYLCAWSPIDREGYGYTFGSGTRLTVV.

This clonotype turned up a few times. The V call is TRBV10-2, the J call TRBJ1-6, with 9 bases lining up with TRBD1. Germline CDR1 reads WSHSY; CDR2 reads SAAADI. The CDR3 is 17 residues long. J was trimmed by 8 bases and V by 2 bases; bases with no gene match: 10. The CDR3 DNA is TGCGCCAGCAGTGAGAACCGACAGGGGGTGAGGGATTCACCCCTCCACTTT. This encodes CASSENRQGVRDSPLHF.

The table lists this clonotype with a count of one. J is TRBJ2-5 and V is TRBV4-1; TRBD2 agrees at 16 bases. CDR1 is MGHRA and CDR2 is YSYEKL in the germline V gene. Trimming removed 4 bases from V and 11 bases from J; junction bases left unmatched: 10. The CDR3 has 16 residues. In DNA, the CDR3 is TGCGCCAGCAGCCCACAGGGACTAGCGGGGGGGCCGGGGCAGTACTTC. Translation: CASSPQGLAGGPGQYF.

This clonotype has only a few counts. The chain recombines TRBV7-9 with TRBJ2-3; 8 bases fit TRBD2. Germline assignment: CDR1 SEHNR and CDR2 FQNEAQ (reference sequence). Unmatched junction bases numbered 12, after V lost 5 bases and J lost 2 bases. The CDR3 contains 17 residues. The CDR3 sequence is CASSLYRLAGSTDTQYF. The CDR3 bases are TGTGCCAGCAGCCTTTATAGGCTAGCGGGCTCCACAGATACGCAGTATTTT.

This chain links TRBV9 with TRBJ2-3; D might be TRBD2 (6 bases). CDR1 is SGDLS and CDR2 is YYNGEE in the germline V gene. There are 15 residues in the CDR3. V was shortened by 3 bases and J by 3 bases, with 14 bases between the two germline ends. In DNA form, the CDR3 reads TGTGCCAGCAGCGCACAGGACGCGGGGACAGATACGCAGTATTTT. Its translation: CASSAQDAGTDTQYF.

The chain combines TRBV10-3 with TRBJ2-7, with D perhaps TRBD1 (6 bases). The V end lost 3 bases, the J end lost 0 bases, and 12 bases lay between the germline ends. The germline V gene has CDR1 ENHRY and CDR2 SYGVKD. The length of the CDR3 is 15 residues. CDR3 loop: CAISDRGKSSYEQYF. The CDR3, as DNA: TGTGCCATCAGTGACAGGGGCAAAAGCTCCTACGAGCAGTACTTC.

This clonotype showed up just a few times. The gene calls are TRBV12-3 or TRBV12-4 and TRBJ1-1, with a tentative D call TRBD1 (5 bases). Trimming took off 3 bases at V and 6 bases at J, with 14 bases between the two ends. This CDR3 region has 14 residues. The CDR3 region has the DNA TGTGCCAGCAGTTTGCGAGGGGTTAATTCTGAAGCTTTCTTT. It translates to CASSLRGVNSEAFF.

This clonotype was picked up a small number of times. The V gene is TRBV5-6, the J gene TRBJ2-3, with D maybe TRBD2 (6 bases). V shed 2 bases and J shed 2 bases, with 12 bases lying between them. The CDR3 is made up of 15 amino acids. Germline-derived CDR1 and CDR2 are SGHDT and YYEEEE. The CDR3 coding sequence is TGTGCCAGCAGCTTCCGGGCGGGACTCACAGATACGCAGTATTTT. This translates into CASSFRAGLTDTQYF.